Described below is a single T cell receptor beta chain sequence and its context. The antigen remains unidentified. Libraries were prepared by immunoSEQ multiplex PCR; TCRdb keeps only in-frame clonotypes and omits some of them. The sample records around 90,000 clones, approximately 90% being singletons. Collection occurred without any documented infections or immune events in donors. Trimming pared 4 bases from V and 3 bases from J, leaving 20 bases between. The length of the CDR3 is 17 residues. Germline V gene sequence: CDR1 SGDLS, CDR2 YYNGEE. The data belong to a study of identifying expanded T cells in peripheral blood. Study outcomes and limitations: Technical replicates showed about 1.2 changed clones; about two weeks around 15; four weeks 19.

The TCR comes from a person between 18 and 75 years old in good health. V is TRBV9 and J is TRBJ2-1; weak D call: TRBD2 (6 bases). Sequenced sample: blood. This CDR3 is CASSSPREASDYNEQFF. CDR3 nucleotides: TGTGCCAGCAGCTCCCCGAGGGAGGCTAGCGACTACAATGAGCAGTTCTTC.